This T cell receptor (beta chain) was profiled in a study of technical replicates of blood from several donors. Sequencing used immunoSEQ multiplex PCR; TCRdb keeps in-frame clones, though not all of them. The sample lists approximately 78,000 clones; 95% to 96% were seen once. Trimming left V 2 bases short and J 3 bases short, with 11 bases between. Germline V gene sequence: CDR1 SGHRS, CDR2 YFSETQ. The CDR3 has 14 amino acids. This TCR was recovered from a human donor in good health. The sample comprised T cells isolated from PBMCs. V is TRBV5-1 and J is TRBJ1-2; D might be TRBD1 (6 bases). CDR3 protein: CASSLSDSDYGYTF. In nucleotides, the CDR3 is TGCGCCAGCAGCTTATCGGACAGCGACTATGGCTACACCTTC. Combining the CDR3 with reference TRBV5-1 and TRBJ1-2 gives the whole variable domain KAGVTQTPRYLIKTRGQQVTLSCSPISGHRSVSWYQQTPGQGLQFLFEYFSETQRNKGNFPGRFSGRQFSNSRSEMNVSTLELGDSALYLCASSLSDSDYGYTFGSGTRLTVV.